Sequencing of this TCR beta chain was carried out in a study of identical twins listed by TCRdb under 2016. For the wider study: The study deep-sequenced TCR alpha and beta repertoires from monozygotic twins, unrelated adults of various ages and cord blood to test whether fetal clonotypes persist. To rule out contamination, replicate twin experiments were performed at different times with different library preparation protocols. General conclusions and limits of the study: Fewer insertions were carried by abundant cord blood beta clonotypes; a weaker similar trend was observed in young adult naive repertoires, while no such trend was observed in memory repertoires. Because the same donors could not be followed over many years, the conclusions relied on cross-sectional statistical analysis. In monozygotic twins, recombination models systematically underestimated out-of-frame TCR alpha sharing, but the models matched the sharing seen between unrelated individuals. Invariant T cells such as MAIT and iNKT could partly confound zero-insertion analyses, although diverse VJ usage argued against such confounding for most clonotypes. The excess sharing between twins in beta out-of-frame sequences was weaker because fewer shared sequences reduced the signal-to-noise ratio. Compared with coincidental sharing between unrelated individuals, an excess of low generation-probability sequences was observed among out-of-frame TCR alpha sequences shared between twins.

The library was prepared using 5' RACE. Data came from an Illumina HiSeq 2000. Template switching added a universal primer binding site, and the final cDNA carried a unique molecular identifier that allowed TCR cDNA molecules to be counted accurately. Specific primers in the conserved constant-segment region were used to synthesize first-strand cDNA for the TCR alpha and beta chains. To control for contamination, every cDNA library carried two barcodes: a SMART-Mk sample barcode plus Illumina barcodes. TruSeq adapter sequences along with Illumina sample barcodes were introduced in two successive PCR steps. The Illumina HiSeq platform was used with custom primers to sequence TCR alpha and beta cDNA libraries. The paper's data handling went like this. MiGEC was used to process raw reads and extract unique molecular identifiers, and MiXCR was used to find CDR3 positions. Recombination models were inferred per individual with the repgenHMM and IGoR tools using an EM algorithm. The analysis of shared clonotypes was done with the tcR package in R, with sharing normalized by the product of cloneset sizes. Out-of-frame nonproductive sequences were analyzed to study raw recombination free of thymic and clonal selection effects. The raw public data were reprocessed by TCRdb itself: fastp quality trimming at Q25, MiXCR clonotype calling, in-frame beta chains only. Rows matching on CDR3 protein sequence are summarized as one entry with the most common DNA and genes. These V and J calls derive from TCRdb rather than the authors' analysis. The sample records 1,800,000 or so distinct CDR3 sequences, under 35% of which are singletons. The ten largest clonotypes hold over 0.25% of the sample.

The germline V gene provides CDR1 MNHEY and CDR2 SVGAGI. The CDR3 measures 14 amino acids from cysteine to phenylalanine. Just CDR3 DNA is preserved here, 42 bases in frame from base 1. Here V drops 6 bases and J drops 2 bases, and the junction holds 3 bases not matched to any gene. Every donor in the study was a healthy Caucasian. This clonotype was recorded a few times. The antigen it recognizes is unknown. Nothing much larger sits one base from this clone, and base qualities are not available. The receptor was derived from a newborn girl in good health. The chain was built from TRBV6-5 and TRBJ1-2, with 10 bases matching TRBD1. Sequenced: cord blood. At the DNA level, the sequence is TGTGCCAGCAGACCGACAGGGGGCAACTATGGCTACACCTTC. It translates to CASRPTGGNYGYTF.